Given below is one T cell receptor beta chain in context. The antigen remains unidentified. TCRdb re-called the reads with MiXCR, one entry per CDR3 protein. Of about 180,000 distinct CDR3 sequences listed, under 15% were seen once; the top ten hold 27%. This sample was taken from a study of T cell repertoires in cytomegalovirus infection. About the study: TCR beta signatures that were public indicated CMV infection and matching HLA type.

The CDR3 length is 14 residues. Trimming pared 5 bases from V and 3 bases from J, leaving 11 bases between. Germline lookup yields CDR1 MDHEN and CDR2 SYDVKM. Study findings and constraints: CMV-specific TCR beta clonotypes restricted by HLA-C dominated the ex vivo response. Public TCR beta family frequency separated CMV-and-HLA carriers, including in an independent cohort.

The chain carries TRBV28 and TRBJ1-5; possibly TRBD1 for D (5 bases). This TCR derives from a human donor in good health (CMV status not recorded). Some clones in this sample may be carry-over from other donors' samples. Sequencing was performed on PBMCs. CDR3 nucleotide sequence: TGTGCCAGCAGTCACCAGGGATTCAATCAGCCCCAGCATTTT. This codes for CASSHQGFNQPQHF.